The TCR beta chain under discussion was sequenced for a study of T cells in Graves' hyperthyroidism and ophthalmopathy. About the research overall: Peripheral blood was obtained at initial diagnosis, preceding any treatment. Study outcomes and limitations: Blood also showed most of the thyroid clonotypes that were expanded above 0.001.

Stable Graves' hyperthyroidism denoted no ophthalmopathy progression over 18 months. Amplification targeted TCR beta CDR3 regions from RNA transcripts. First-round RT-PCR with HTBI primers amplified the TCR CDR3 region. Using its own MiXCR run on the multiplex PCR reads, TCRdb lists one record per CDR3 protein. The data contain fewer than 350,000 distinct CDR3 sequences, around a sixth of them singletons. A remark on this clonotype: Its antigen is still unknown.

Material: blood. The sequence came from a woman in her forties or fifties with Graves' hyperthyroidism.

CDR3 region: CASRNGVSTGELFF. CDR3 sequence (DNA): TGTGCCAGCAGAAACGGGGTTTCCACCGGGGAGCTGTTTTTT. The J gene is TRBJ2-2, the V gene TRBV3-1; a weak D match, TRBD2 (5 bases). CDR1 is LGHDT, CDR2 YNNKEL, per germline (reference sequence). This CDR3 is 14 amino acids long. Trimming cost V 6 bases and J 4 bases, with 12 bases left between them.